This T cell receptor (beta chain) comes out of a study of regulatory T cells in long-lasting Graves disease (dated by TCRdb to about 2021). Notes on the research overall: Persistent Graves' disease was defined as persistently positive TSH receptor autoantibodies together with antithyroid drug treatment for over 5 years. Persistent Graves' disease patients were compared with newly diagnosed Graves' disease patients by peripheral blood TCR sequencing and RNA sequencing. In the clinical cohort, patients with persistent Graves' disease had used antithyroid drugs for an average of about 10.3 years. A total of roughly 35 samples underwent TCR sequencing: some 13 from persistent and approximately 20 from newly diagnosed Graves' disease patients. The study was conducted in China and was registered as a clinical trial.

V is pared back by 3 bases and J by 3 bases, with 9 bases lying between the germline termini. Per the germline V gene, SGHDN is the CDR1 and FVKESK is the CDR2. Including the terminal cysteine and phenylalanine, the CDR3 comprises 14 residues. The CDR3 DNA has 42 bases and is translated from base 1. The library was produced with multiplex PCR. TCRdb names Illumina HiSeq 4000 as the instrument used. TCR beta libraries were built with iRepertoire HTBI primers and Arm-PCR amplification of CDR3 regions. Gel purification was performed on PCR products prior to sequencing. The authors processed their data as follows. A total of roughly 58 TRBV and approximately 13 TRBJ segments were identified across samples and were used for gene usage analysis of CDR3 amino acid clonotypes. COPE and FqMerger were used to merge filtered high-quality paired reads into contigs. Contigs were aligned with BLAST to IMGT TRBV, TRBD and TRBJ reference genes, and CDR3 was defined per IMGT. Clonotypes above 0.1% frequency were classified as highly expanded clones. Shannon entropy was used to measure repertoire diversity, and the Gini coefficient was used to measure V-J evenness. Public clonotypes were defined as clonotypes shared by more than one individual. In TCRdb, the public reads were trimmed at Q25 with fastp and aligned with MiXCR, with productive beta chains retained. Each entry is one CDR3 protein sequence, shown with its most common DNA and genes. The V and J calls and clone size are TCRdb's, not the authors'. For this sample the table gives hundreds of thousands of distinct CDR3 sequences, of which around a fifth were detected only once. Of the sample, more than 6% falls within the top ten clones.

The time point label, as the study defines it: persistent/refractory GD, antithyroid drugs over 5 years with positive TRAb. For both TCR sequencing and RNA sequencing, RNA was extracted from PBMCs using TRIzol. The diagnosis of Graves' disease followed American Thyroid Association guidelines. Patients for the study were recruited at an endocrinology department in Xi'an, China. From each patient, approximately 10 milliliters of peripheral blood was collected into an EDTA anticoagulant tube. PBMCs were isolated by Ficoll Paque Plus density gradient separation without further T cell sorting. An Agilent 2100 Bioanalyzer and agarose gel were used to assess RNA quality, and a NanoDrop 2000 was used to measure RNA concentration. Results the study describes overall, beyond this receptor: Lower TCR Shannon entropy and fewer highly expanded clones were observed in persistent Graves' disease patients than in newly diagnosed patients, which suggested clonal expansion. Sequencing and analysis were limited to the TCR beta chain. TRBV28, TRBJ1-2 and TRBJ2-5 were preferentially used in persistent disease, while TRBV20-1 and TRBJ2-1 were favored in newly diagnosed disease. A larger number of public clonotypes was shared among persistent patients (fewer than 3,000) than among newly diagnosed patients (roughly 1,000). The authors acknowledged the small sample size as a limitation that may reduce accuracy. Peripheral blood alone was examined, since thyroid tissue, which constituted the primary lesion, could not be accessed.

This clonotype was seen only once. Its antigen is not yet known. No per-base quality is available; no much larger clone lies one base away. Support from one read is weak. The clonotype comes from a female donor with Graves disease. The sample in question was peripheral blood mononuclear cells (PBMCs), obtained when the disease was refractory, from a patient treated with antithyroid drugs. The V gene is TRBV14 and the J gene is TRBJ1-5, with no confident D gene call. CDR3 protein: CASSHDSYNQPQHF. The nucleotides read TGTGCCAGCAGCCATGACTCTTACAATCAGCCCCAGCATTTT.